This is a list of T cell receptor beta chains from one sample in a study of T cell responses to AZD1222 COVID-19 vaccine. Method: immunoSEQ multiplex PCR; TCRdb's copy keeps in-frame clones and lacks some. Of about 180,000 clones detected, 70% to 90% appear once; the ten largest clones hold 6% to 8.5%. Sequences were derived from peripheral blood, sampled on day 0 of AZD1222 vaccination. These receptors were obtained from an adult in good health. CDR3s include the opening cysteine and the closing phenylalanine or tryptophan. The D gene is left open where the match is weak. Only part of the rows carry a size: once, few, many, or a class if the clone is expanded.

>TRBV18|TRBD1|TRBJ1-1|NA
CASSPQGARTEAFF
TGTGCCAGCTCACCCCAGGGGGCGCGAACTGAAGCTTTCTTT
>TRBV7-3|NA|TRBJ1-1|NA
CASTLSPPRDKNTEAFF
TGTGCCAGCACCCTATCACCCCCGCGGGACAAAAACACTGAAGCTTTCTTT
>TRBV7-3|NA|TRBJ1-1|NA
CASSSGIHTEAFF
TGTGCCAGCAGCTCAGGGATCCACACTGAAGCTTTCTTT
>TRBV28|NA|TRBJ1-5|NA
CASSYRSYSNQPQHF
TGTGCCAGCAGTTACAGATCTTATAGCAATCAGCCCCAGCATTTT
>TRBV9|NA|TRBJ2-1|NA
CASSVGDTFDNEQFF
TGTGCCAGCAGCGTGGGGGACACATTCGACAATGAGCAGTTCTTC
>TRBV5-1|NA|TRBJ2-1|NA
CASSLVATSYNEQFF
TGCGCCAGCAGCTTGGTTGCGACTAGTTACAATGAGCAGTTCTTC
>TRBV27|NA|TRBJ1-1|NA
CASSLSGTTNTEAFF
TGTGCCAGCAGTTTATCAGGTACGACGAACACTGAAGCTTTCTTT
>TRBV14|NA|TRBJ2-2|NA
CASSRSQTGPAGELFF
TGTGCCAGCAGCCGTTCGCAGACAGGTCCAGCGGGGGAGCTGTTTTTT
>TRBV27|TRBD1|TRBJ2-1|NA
CASSFEGAGEQFF
TGTGCCAGCAGTTTTGAGGGGGCAGGTGAGCAGTTCTTC
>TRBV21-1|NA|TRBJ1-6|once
CARDPRSPLHF
TGTGCCAGGGACCCCCGATCACCCCTCCACTTT
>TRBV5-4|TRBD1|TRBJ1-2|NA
CASSLDQGDYGYTF
TGTGCCAGCAGCTTGGATCAGGGGGACTATGGCTACACCTTC
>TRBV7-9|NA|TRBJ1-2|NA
CAAERDDAVGYTF
TGTGCCGCAGAACGGGATGACGCGGTTGGCTACACCTTC
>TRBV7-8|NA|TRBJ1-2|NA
CASSLGGINGYTF
TGTGCCAGCAGCTTAGGTGGGATAAATGGCTACACCTTC
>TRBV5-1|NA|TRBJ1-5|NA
CASSPGGSGNQPQHF
TGCGCCAGCAGCCCGGGAGGTAGCGGCAATCAGCCCCAGCATTTT
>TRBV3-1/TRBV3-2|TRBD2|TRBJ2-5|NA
CASSQDRTSLGETQYF
TGTGCCAGCAGCCAAGATAGGACTAGCCTGGGGGAGACCCAGTACTTC